This record concerns one T cell receptor beta chain sequence. The method was immunoSEQ multiplex PCR; TCRdb's version includes in-frame clones alone and lacks a portion of them. Found here are about 100,000 clones, about four fifths of them singletons; the top ten hold around a quarter. These data originate in a study of blood T cell repertoires in COVID-19. Study as a whole: In each case, the material was cDNA or gDNA derived from T cells, B-cell-depleted T cells, or PBMCs.

The ends were cut back, 8 bases at V and 6 bases at J, with 16 bases in the middle. The CDR3 is made up of 13 amino acids. Germline-derived CDR1 and CDR2 are MNHEY and SMNVEV (reference sequence). The gene calls are TRBV27 and TRBJ1-1; maybe TRBD1 (6 bases). Sample: peripheral blood. The receptor's source is a man aged 55 to 69 with acute or convalescent COVID-19. CDR3 amino acids: CASRGAAKAEAFF. CDR3 in DNA: TGTGCCAGCCGGGGGGCAGCTAAGGCTGAAGCTTTCTTT.